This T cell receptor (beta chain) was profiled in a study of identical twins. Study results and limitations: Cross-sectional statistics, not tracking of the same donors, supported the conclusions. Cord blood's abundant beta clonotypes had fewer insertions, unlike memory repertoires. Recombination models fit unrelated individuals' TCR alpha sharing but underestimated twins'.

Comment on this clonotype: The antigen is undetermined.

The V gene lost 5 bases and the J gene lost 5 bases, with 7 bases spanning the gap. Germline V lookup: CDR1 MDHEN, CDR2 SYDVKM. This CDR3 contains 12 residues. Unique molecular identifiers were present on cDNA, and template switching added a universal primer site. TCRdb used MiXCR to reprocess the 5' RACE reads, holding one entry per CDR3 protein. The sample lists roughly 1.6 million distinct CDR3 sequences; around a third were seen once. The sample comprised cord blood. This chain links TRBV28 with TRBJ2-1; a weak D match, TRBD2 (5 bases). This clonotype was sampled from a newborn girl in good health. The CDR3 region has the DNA TGTGCCAGCAGTGCGGGCCACAATGAGCAGTTCTTC. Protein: CASSAGHNEQFF.